Detailed here is one T cell receptor (beta chain). Its cognate antigen is unknown. From the germline J gene comes the end of the CDR3, since the read stops 3 residues before it. The source of the sample is a study of T cells in women clearing cervical HPV infection. Turning to the study itself: Case blood was drawn a median about 160 days after lesion detection.

The V end lost 4 bases, the J end lost 7 bases, and 15 bases lay between the germline ends. The CDR3 contains 14 residues. Germline loops: CDR1 SGHKS, CDR2 YYEKEE (reference sequence). TCR beta CDR3 amplified by multiplex PCR from roughly 1,300 ng genomic DNA. Generated by immunoSEQ multiplex PCR, the TCRdb table keeps only in-frame clones and is missing some. This table holds 25,000 to 35,000 clones. Study-wide points: Cases carried less TRBV6-7 than controls: about 0.1% versus 0.15%.

V usage is TRBV5-5 and J usage is TRBJ1-5; tentatively, D is TRBD1 (6 bases). The TCR originated in a woman between 18 and 75 years old with a cervical HPV16 infection that either progressed to CIN3+ or cleared (not recorded which). Sequenced material: blood buffy coat. CDR3: CASSKQGGEQPQHF. Partial CDR3 DNA: TGTGCCAGCAGCAAACAGGGAGGAGAGCAGCCC.